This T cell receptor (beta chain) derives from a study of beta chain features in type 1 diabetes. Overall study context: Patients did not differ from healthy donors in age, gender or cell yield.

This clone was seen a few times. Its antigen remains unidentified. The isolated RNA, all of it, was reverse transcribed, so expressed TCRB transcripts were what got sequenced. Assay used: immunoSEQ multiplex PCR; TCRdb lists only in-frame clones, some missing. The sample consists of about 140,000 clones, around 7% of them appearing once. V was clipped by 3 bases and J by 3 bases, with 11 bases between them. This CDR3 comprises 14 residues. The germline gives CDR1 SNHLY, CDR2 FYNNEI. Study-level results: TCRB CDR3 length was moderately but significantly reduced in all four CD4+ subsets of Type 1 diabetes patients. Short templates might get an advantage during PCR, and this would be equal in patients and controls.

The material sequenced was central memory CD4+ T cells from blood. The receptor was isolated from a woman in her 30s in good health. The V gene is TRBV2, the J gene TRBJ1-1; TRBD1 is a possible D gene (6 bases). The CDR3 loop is CASSDKGGDTEAFF. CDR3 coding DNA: TGTGCCAGCAGTGACAAGGGGGGGGACACTGAAGCTTTCTTT.